The 24 T cell receptor beta chains reported below all come from one sample, sequenced in a study of blood T cell repertoires in COVID-19. TCRdb's table, derived via immunoSEQ multiplex PCR, lists solely in-frame clones and lacks some. The data contain more than 50,000 clones, roughly nine tenths of them seen just once; the ten biggest clones take up 4.5% to 6%. The sequencing sample was made of peripheral blood. The receptors originated from a man between 60 and 75 years old with active COVID-19.

The chain couples TRBV11-1 to TRBJ1-1; D is unresolved. The germline CDR1 and CDR2 sequences are SGHAT and FQDESV (reference sequence). Between the trimmed V and J ends, which lost 1 base and 2 bases, there was a span of 14 bases. The CDR3 spans 16 residues. CDR3 sequence (DNA): TGTGCCAGCAGCTTAGGCGGCACCCGGGGAAACACTGAAGCTTTCTTT. It codes for CASSLGGTRGNTEAFF.

The V call is TRBV28, the J call TRBJ2-6, with 7 bases lining up with TRBD1. The germline CDR1 and CDR2 sequences are MDHEN and SYDVKM. The CDR3 is 18 amino acids. J was trimmed by 0 bases and V by 3 bases; bases with no gene match: 8. The CDR3 region is CASSFGQVVLSGANVLTF. The CDR3 region has the DNA TGTGCCAGCAGTTTTGGACAGGTCGTTCTCTCTGGGGCCAACGTCCTGACTTTC.

This chain links TRBV4-1 with TRBJ1-2; D perhaps matches TRBD1 (6 bases). Germline loops: CDR1 MGHRA, CDR2 YSYEKL. V was clipped by 4 bases and J by 2 bases, with 17 bases between them. The CDR3 totals 16 residues. The CDR3 DNA reads TGCGCCAGCAGCCCCCAGGGGAGCTCCTTGAACTATGGCTACACCTTC. Amino acid sequence: CASSPQGSSLNYGYTF.

This clone appeared a single time. V and J are TRBV4-3 and TRBJ1-2; a weak D match, TRBD1 (5 bases). V lost 1 base to trimming and J lost 5 bases, with 14 bases between them. Looked up from germline, CDR1 is LGHNA and CDR2 is YSLEER. There are 15 residues in the CDR3. CDR3 in DNA: TGCGCCAGCAGCCAAGGCGTGCAGGGCCCTTATGGCTACACCTTC. This encodes CASSQGVQGPYGYTF.

The genes are TRBV6-5 and TRBJ2-7, with 11 bases lining up with TRBD2. Unmatched junction bases numbered 13, after V lost 6 bases and J lost 12 bases. The CDR3 runs to 14 residues. The V gene's germline CDR1 is MNHEY and CDR2 SVGAGI. The CDR3 reads CASRPTSGSPRSYF. The CDR3 DNA sequence: TGTGCCAGCAGGCCCACTAGCGGGAGTCCCCGGTCGTACTTC.

This clone occurred once. This chain connects TRBV7-2 to TRBJ2-3; 8 bases are a match to TRBD2. The CDR3 runs 15 residues. V was pared by 5 bases and J by 3 bases, with 7 bases of the junction left unmatched. The germline V gene has CDR1 SGHTA and CDR2 FQGNSA. CDR3 residues: CASSQSAGVTDTQYF. DNA for the CDR3: TGTGCCAGCAGCCAATCAGCGGGAGTTACAGATACGCAGTATTTT.

The rearrangement joins TRBV24-1 to TRBJ2-1; 7 nucleotides match TRBD2. The germline gives CDR1 KGHDR, CDR2 SFDVKD. The CDR3 extends over 22 amino acids. Trimming removed 1 base from V and 0 bases from J; junction bases left unmatched: 20. The CDR3 DNA reads TGTGCCACCAGTGATTTATTGGGACCCAGGGAGGGAAACGAGAGCTCCTACAATGAGCAGTTCTTC. Amino acids: CATSDLLGPREGNESSYNEQFF.

The CDR3 DNA reads as TGTGCCAGTCCCGGACAGAACTATGGCTACACCTTC. Its translation is CASPGQNYGYTF. The chain couples TRBV6-5 to TRBJ1-2; D perhaps matches TRBD1 (6 bases). There are 12 residues in the CDR3. The germline V and J ends were trimmed by 9 bases and 2 bases, with 10 bases remaining between them. The V gene's germline CDR1 is MNHEY and CDR2 SVGAGI.

The chain is built from TRBV7-3 and TRBJ2-1; 11 bases line up with TRBD2. The CDR3 has 14 amino acids. The V gene end was trimmed by 3 bases and the J gene end by 7 bases; junction bases not matched to a gene: 2. Per the germline V gene, CDR1 is SGHTA and CDR2 is FQGTGA. CDR3 DNA sequence: TGTGCCAGCAGCTTGGTAGCGGGGGGGAATGAGCAGTTCTTC. Its translation is CASSLVAGGNEQFF.

The chain uses TRBV4-1 and TRBJ1-5; TRBD1 matches at 8 bases. V lost 4 bases, J lost 11 bases, and 16 bases stayed unmatched. CDR1 and CDR2 from the germline V gene are MGHRA and YSYEKL. This CDR3 has 16 amino acids. The CDR3 is CASSPHGGQGAYAQHF. CDR3 DNA: TGCGCCAGCAGCCCACACGGCGGGCAGGGGGCTTATGCCCAGCATTTT.

The chain uses TRBV2 and TRBJ2-3; D may be TRBD2 (6 bases). The length of the CDR3 is 13 residues. Germline lookup yields CDR1 SNHLY and CDR2 FYNNEI. Trimming pared 7 bases from V and 4 bases from J, leaving 12 bases between. In DNA, the CDR3 is TGTGCCAGCACCACCCCGGGGGCAGATACGCAGTATTTT. Encoded protein: CASTTPGADTQYF.

The genes are TRBV7-2 and TRBJ1-6; 9 bases are a match to TRBD1. The germline V gene encodes CDR1 SGHTA and CDR2 FQGNSA. V lost 5 bases and J lost 7; bases outside the gene matches: 3. The CDR3 sequence is 14 residues long. DNA of the CDR3: TGTGCCAGCAGCCAAGACAGGGGGAATTCACCCCTCCACTTT. It specifies CASSQDRGNSPLHF.

The chain recombines TRBV5-4 with TRBJ2-1; a possible D gene is TRBD1 (5 bases). Germline V gene sequence: CDR1 SGHNT, CDR2 YYREEE (reference sequence). The germline V and J ends were trimmed by 1 base and 5 bases, with 13 bases remaining between them. The CDR3 is 15 amino acids. This chain's CDR3 is CASSLSRASNNEQFF. CDR3 DNA: TGTGCCAGCAGCTTGTCCAGGGCGTCTAACAATGAGCAGTTCTTC.

The chain couples TRBV5-1 to TRBJ2-7; the match to TRBD2 covers 10 bases. V was pared by 2 bases and J by 0 bases, with 8 bases of the junction left unmatched. The CDR3 has 17 residues. CDR1 is SGHRS and CDR2 is YFSETQ in the germline V gene. The CDR3 loop reads CASSFASGRFPSYEQYF. The CDR3 nucleotides are TGCGCCAGCAGCTTTGCTAGCGGGAGATTCCCCTCCTACGAGCAGTACTTC.

J is TRBJ2-5 and V is TRBV6-2 or TRBV6-3; D may be TRBD2 (5 bases). Between the trimmed V and J ends, which lost 2 bases and 2 bases, there was a span of 15 bases. Germline CDR1 is MNHEY and CDR2 is SVGEGT. The CDR3 has 16 amino acids. CDR3 DNA sequence: TGTGCCAGCAGTTACAGGAGGCCTAAACTACAAGAGACCCAGTACTTC. Its protein product is CASSYRRPKLQETQYF.

V gene TRBV7-2 combines with J gene TRBJ2-6; perhaps TRBD2 as D (5 bases). The V end lost 1 base, the J end lost 0 bases, and 7 bases lay between the germline ends. The CDR3 loop spans 16 amino acids. Germline CDR1 and CDR2: SGHTA and FQGNSA. CDR3 sequence reads: CASSLEGSSGANVLTF. CDR3 coding DNA: TGTGCCAGCAGCTTAGAAGGGAGCTCTGGGGCCAACGTCCTGACTTTC.

The genes are TRBV6-5 and TRBJ1-2; no clear D. With 7 bases removed from V and 4 bases from J, the gap between germline ends came to 13 bases. This CDR3 comprises 13 residues. CDR1 MNHEY and CDR2 SVGAGI come from the germline V gene. The CDR3 DNA reads TGTGCCAGCAAAGCGGAGGCTACCTATGGCTACACCTTC. It specifies CASKAEATYGYTF.

CDR3 residues: CASSLFLGTVDLAKNIQYF. CDR3 coding DNA: TGTGCCAGCAGTCTTTTTCTCGGGACAGTGGATCTAGCCAAAAACATTCAGTACTTC. The rearrangement joins TRBV27 to TRBJ2-4; TRBD1 aligns across 7 bases. CDR3 length equals 19 residues. CDR1 and CDR2 from the germline V gene are MNHEY and SMNVEV (reference sequence). With V trimmed by 5 bases and J by 0 bases, 16 bases remained unmatched.

CDR3 residues: CASSQAQGTSGYTF. The CDR3 bases are TGTGCCAGCAGCCAAGCACAGGGGACGAGTGGCTACACCTTC. This chain uses TRBV3-1 (or the pseudogene TRBV3-2) with TRBJ1-2; TRBD1 aligns across 7 bases. The CDR3 has 14 residues. The V and J ends lost 1 base and 7 bases, in that order; junction bases with no gene match: 6. Per the germline V gene, CDR1 is LGHDT and CDR2 is YNNKEL (reference sequence).

This clone has just a few counts. V and J are TRBV4-1 and TRBJ1-1; no clear D. The CDR3 runs 13 residues. V lost 1 base and J 7 bases, leaving 10 bases between the germline ends. Germline lookup yields CDR1 MGHRA and CDR2 YSYEKL. As DNA, the CDR3 is TGCGCCAGCAGCCAAGCCTCAGTGAATGAAGCTTTCTTT. This encodes CASSQASVNEAFF.

CDR3 in DNA: TGTGCCAGCAGCTTAGCTTCGGCTAGCGGGAGCTCAGAGACCCAGTACTTC. Protein: CASSLASASGSSETQYF. The V call is TRBV7-8, the J call TRBJ2-5; 10 bases fit TRBD2. This CDR3 has 17 residues. Trimming took 0 bases from V and 4 from J; bases not matched to a gene: 8. Germline values: CDR1 SGHVS, CDR2 FQNEAQ.

This chain links TRBV12-3 or TRBV12-4 with TRBJ1-1; D gene uncertain. This CDR3 comprises 13 residues. V lost 5 bases, J lost 1 base, and 8 bases lay in between. CDR3 loop: CASSPIGNTEAFF. CDR3 DNA sequence: TGTGCCAGCAGTCCGATCGGGAACACTGAAGCTTTCTTT.

The V and J genes are TRBV29-1 and TRBJ2-3, with TRBD2 identical over 7 bases. Germline-derived CDR1 and CDR2 are SQVTM and ANQGSEA. V lost 6 bases and J lost 6; bases outside the gene matches: 12. The CDR3 is made up of 14 amino acids. DNA of the CDR3: TGCAGCGTACCCTTGGGCGGGAGAGACGATACGCAGTATTTT. This gives the protein CSVPLGGRDDTQYF.

This clone appeared a single time. V usage is TRBV6-5 and J usage is TRBJ2-7, with 11 positions matching TRBD2. The V gene end was trimmed by 6 bases and the J gene end by 2 bases; junction bases not matched to a gene: 3. The germline V gene encodes CDR1 MNHEY and CDR2 SVGAGI. The CDR3 covers 14 residues. The CDR3 reads CASRLAGGPYEQYF. The CDR3 DNA is TGTGCCAGCAGGTTAGCGGGAGGGCCCTACGAGCAGTACTTC.